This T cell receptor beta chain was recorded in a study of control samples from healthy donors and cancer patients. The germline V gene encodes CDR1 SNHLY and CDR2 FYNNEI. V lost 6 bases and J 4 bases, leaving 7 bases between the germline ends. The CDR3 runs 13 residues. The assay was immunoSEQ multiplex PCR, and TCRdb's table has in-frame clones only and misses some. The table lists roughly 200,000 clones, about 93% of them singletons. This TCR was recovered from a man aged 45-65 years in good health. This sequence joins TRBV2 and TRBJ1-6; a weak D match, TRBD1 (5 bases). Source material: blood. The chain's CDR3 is CASRGRYNSPLHF. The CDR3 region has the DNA TGTGCCAGCAGGGGACGTTATAATTCACCCCTCCACTTT.